These 13 T cell receptor beta chains were all obtained from the same sample, sequenced in a study of blood T cell repertoires in COVID-19. TCRdb's table, derived via immunoSEQ multiplex PCR, lists solely in-frame clones and lacks some. The data show 160,000 or so clones, around 80% seen once. Material for sequencing was PBMCs or T cells enriched from blood (not recorded which). Receptors were obtained from a man aged 35-49 years who had recovered from COVID-19.

The CDR3 sequence: CASSLAAGLAGHTQYF. CDR3 coding DNA: TGTGCCAGCAGCTTGGCAGCGGGACTAGCGGGGCATACGCAGTATTTT. This chain connects TRBV5-5 to TRBJ2-3; the match to TRBD2 covers 13 bases. The CDR3 length is 16 residues. After removal of 0 bases from V and 7 bases from J, the junction contained 5 bases not matched to a gene. From germline, CDR1 is SGHKS and CDR2 YYEKEE (reference sequence).

The sample holds a few counts of this clone. V gene TRBV29-1 combines with J gene TRBJ1-3; 9 bases line up with TRBD1. V lost 6 bases and J lost 3; bases outside the gene matches: 3. The germline V gene has CDR1 SQVTM and CDR2 ANQGSEA. The CDR3 totals 13 residues. CDR3 region: CSVRQGGGNTIYF. The CDR3 nucleotides are TGCAGCGTGAGACAGGGGGGTGGAAACACCATATATTTT. Drawing the rest from reference TRBV29-1 and TRBJ1-3, the complete variable domain is SAVISQKPSRDICQRGTSLTIQCQVDSQVTMMFWYRQQPGQSLTLIATANQGSEATYESGFVIDKFPISRPNLTFSTLTVSNMSPEDSSIYLCSVRQGGGNTIYFGEGSWLTVV.

This chain joins TRBV9 and TRBJ2-2; 10 bases agree with TRBD2. This CDR3 spans 16 amino acids. V lost 0 bases to trimming and J lost 5 bases; unmatched junction nucleotides: 4. The V gene's germline CDR1 is SGDLS and CDR2 YYNGEE. The CDR3 DNA sequence: TGTGCCAGCAGCGTAGGTGGACTAGCGGTAACCGGGGAGCTGTTTTTT. As protein: CASSVGGLAVTGELFF.

The genes are TRBV27 and TRBJ2-7, with D tentatively TRBD2 (5 bases). V lost 0 bases, J lost 5 bases, and 20 bases lay in between. Germline V gene data show CDR1 as MNHEY and CDR2 as SMNVEV (reference sequence). CDR3 length: 17 amino acids. This CDR3 reads CASSLSMRGMGLNEQYF. The DNA of the CDR3 is TGTGCCAGCAGTTTATCTATGCGAGGGATGGGGTTGAACGAGCAGTACTTC.

V gene TRBV9 combines with J gene TRBJ2-3; 12 nucleotides line up with TRBD2. Germline V gives CDR1 SGDLS, CDR2 YYNGEE. The CDR3 covers 15 residues. V dropped 3 bases and J dropped 1; count of bases not matched to a gene: 0. The CDR3 DNA follows: TGTGCCAGCAGCGGGACTAGCGGGGGCACAGATACGCAGTATTTT. Translation: CASSGTSGGTDTQYF.

The gene calls are TRBV30 and TRBJ1-1; D is undetermined. The CDR3 is made up of 13 amino acids. Between the trimmed V and J ends, which lost 3 bases and 5 bases, there was a span of 13 bases. Looked up from germline, CDR1 is GTSNPN and CDR2 is SVGIG (reference sequence). The CDR3 sequence is CAWRNSGRTEAFF. CDR3 bases: TGTGCCTGGAGGAACTCGGGGAGGACTGAAGCTTTCTTT.

The genes are TRBV9 and TRBJ1-5; 7 nucleotides align to TRBD1. The CDR3 is 16 residues long. Trimming cost V 3 bases and J 9 bases; bases outside gene matches: 15. Germline-derived CDR1 and CDR2 are SGDLS and YYNGEE. The CDR3 sequence is CASSAGGGRGDRPQHF. In DNA form, the CDR3 reads TGTGCCAGCAGCGCCGGAGGAGGCAGGGGGGATCGGCCCCAGCATTTT.

This clone was recorded once. This chain links TRBV5-1 with TRBJ1-1; 7 bases agree with TRBD1. The trim removed 3 bases at V and 1 base at J, leaving 6 bases unmatched. CDR1 SGHRS and CDR2 YFSETQ come from the germline V gene. The CDR3 has 15 residues. CDR3 DNA sequence: TGCGCCAGCAGCTGGGGACAGACACAGAACACTGAAGCTTTCTTT. Residues: CASSWGQTQNTEAFF.

This chain links TRBV19 with TRBJ2-3; D possibly corresponds to TRBD1 (6 bases). This CDR3 region has 14 residues. Trimming left V 1 base short and J 1 base short, with 6 bases between. In germline, CDR1 is LNHDA, CDR2 SQIVND (reference sequence). The CDR3, as DNA: TGTGCCAGTAGTATAGCAGGGGGCACAGATACGCAGTATTTT. Amino acid sequence: CASSIAGGTDTQYF.

This chain uses TRBV19 with TRBJ2-1, with TRBD1 identical over 12 bases. Per germline, CDR1 LNHDA and CDR2 SQIVND (reference sequence). V was pared by 6 bases and J by 7 bases, with 10 bases of the junction left unmatched. The CDR3 totals 16 residues. In DNA, the CDR3 is TGTGCCAGTAGCAAACGGGGACAGGGGGCGCGAAATGAGCAGTTCTTC. This sequence encodes CASSKRGQGARNEQFF.

This clone was counted a few times. The chain employs TRBV7-9 and TRBJ2-2, with a weak D call TRBD2 (6 bases). The V end lost 1 base, the J end lost 4 bases, and 13 bases lay between the germline ends. The CDR3 is 16 residues long. Germline V lookup: CDR1 SEHNR, CDR2 FQNEAQ (reference sequence). DNA of the CDR3: TGTGCCAGCAGCTTAGGACCGGGGAGGTCCACCGGGGAGCTGTTTTTT. Translated: CASSLGPGRSTGELFF.

Note on this clone: Other DNA sequences in the same sample also yield this CDR3. The rearrangement uses TRBV29-1 and TRBJ1-2, with TRBD1 matching over 7 bases. The ends lost 1 base at V and 6 bases at J; junction bases unmatched: 2. The CDR3 runs to 12 residues. Germline assignment: CDR1 SQVTM and CDR2 ANQGSEA. The CDR3: CSVEGTGDGYTF. The CDR3, as DNA: TGCAGCGTTGAAGGAACAGGGGATGGCTACACCTTC. The complete variable domain, with remaining parts taken from reference TRBV29-1 and TRBJ1-2, reads SAVISQKPSRDICQRGTSLTIQCQVDSQVTMMFWYRQQPGQSLTLIATANQGSEATYESGFVIDKFPISRPNLTFSTLTVSNMSPEDSSIYLCSVEGTGDGYTFGSGTRLTVV.

CDR3: CASRVRQGTLRGDPEQYV. The CDR3, as DNA: TGTGCCAGCAGGGTACGACAGGGAACTCTTCGAGGGGATCCCGAGCAGTACGTC. The chain recombines TRBV2 with TRBJ2-7; 7 nucleotides agree with TRBD1. V lost 6 bases, J lost 6 bases, and 23 bases stayed unmatched. The CDR3 consists of 18 residues. Germline loops: CDR1 SNHLY, CDR2 FYNNEI.